Here is one TCR beta chain with its context. The antigen remains undetermined. This likely came from a read error, as a far larger clone is one base away. The sample is drawn from a study of regulatory T cells in long-lasting Graves disease. Sequencing libraries for TCR beta were prepared with iRepertoire HTBI primers and Arm-PCR of CDR3 regions. TCRdb redid the calling of the multiplex PCR reads with MiXCR, one entry per CDR3 protein. The sample has roughly 220,000 distinct CDR3 sequences; approximately 20% are singletons. Time point reported: newly diagnosed GD, antithyroid drugs for less than 3 months. Isolated PBMC RNA provided the starting material for the TCR library. American Thyroid Association guidelines defined how Graves' disease was diagnosed. Findings of the study overall: The TCR repertoire of persistent Graves' patients was less diverse than that of newly diagnosed ones.

The TCR sequence derives from a female donor with Graves disease. The sequenced sample was peripheral blood mononuclear cells (PBMCs), obtained at new diagnosis, from a patient treated with antithyroid drugs.

CDR3 bases: TGTGCCAGCAGACGGGGGGGGAACACTGAAGCTTTCTTT. Its protein is CASRRGGNTEAFF. The V call is TRBV3-1, the J call TRBJ1-1; perhaps TRBD1 as D (5 bases). Germline V gene data show CDR1 as LGHDT and CDR2 as YNNKEL (reference sequence). Trimming stripped 6 bases from V and 1 base from J, with 9 bases between. This CDR3 spans 13 amino acids.